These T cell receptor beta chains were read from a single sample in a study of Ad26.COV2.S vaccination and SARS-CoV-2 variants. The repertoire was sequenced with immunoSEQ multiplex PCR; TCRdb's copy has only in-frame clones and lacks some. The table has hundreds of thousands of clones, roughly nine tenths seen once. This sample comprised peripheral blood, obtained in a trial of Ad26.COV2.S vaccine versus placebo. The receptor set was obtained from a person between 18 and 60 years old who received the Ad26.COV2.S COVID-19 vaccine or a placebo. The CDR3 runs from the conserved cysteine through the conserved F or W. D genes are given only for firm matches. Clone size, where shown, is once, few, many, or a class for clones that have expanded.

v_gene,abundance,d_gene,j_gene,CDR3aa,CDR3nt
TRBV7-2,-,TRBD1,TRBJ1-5,CASSPQGSQPQHF,TGTGCCAGCAGCCCACAGGGGTCACAGCCCCAGCATTTT
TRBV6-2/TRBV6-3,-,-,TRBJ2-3,CASSSPGRLRDTQYF,TGTGCCAGCAGTTCGCCGGGACGGCTCCGAGATACGCAGTATTTT
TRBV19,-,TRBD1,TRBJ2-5,CASSDRGETQYF,TGTGCCAGCTCCGACAGGGGGGAGACCCAGTACTTC
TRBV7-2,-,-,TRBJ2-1,CASSSPIFPNEQFF,TGTGCCAGCAGCTCCCCCATATTTCCCAATGAGCAGTTCTTC
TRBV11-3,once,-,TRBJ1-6,CASSLSFVWAELPLHF,TGTGCCAGCAGCTTAAGCTTCGTATGGGCCGAATTACCCCTCCACTTT
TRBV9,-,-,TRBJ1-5,CASSVDGGYNQPQHF,TGTGCCAGCAGCGTAGATGGGGGGTACAATCAGCCCCAGCATTTT
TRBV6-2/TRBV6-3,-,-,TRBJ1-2,CASSYGVRRANYGYTF,TGTGCCAGCAGTTACGGGGTTAGGAGGGCCAACTATGGCTACACCTTC
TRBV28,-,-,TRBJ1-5,CASSPDRQPQHF,TGTGCCAGCAGTCCGGACCGACAGCCCCAGCATTTT
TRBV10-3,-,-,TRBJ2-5,CAISEILAVAQYF,TGTGCCATCAGTGAGATATTAGCGGTGGCCCAGTACTTC
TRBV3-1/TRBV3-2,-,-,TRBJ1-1,CASSQSGNTEAFF,TGTGCCAGCAGCCAGTCAGGGAACACTGAAGCTTTCTTT
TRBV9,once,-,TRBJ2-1,CASSPEMGFSSYNEQFF,TGTGCCAGCAGCCCGGAGATGGGGTTTAGCTCCTACAATGAGCAGTTCTTC
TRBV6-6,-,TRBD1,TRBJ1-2,CASRMTGEVNYGYTF,TGTGCCAGCAGGATGACAGGGGAGGTCAACTATGGCTACACCTTC
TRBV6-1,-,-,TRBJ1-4,CASSEWIGPQYEKLFF,TGTGCCAGCAGTGAATGGATAGGGCCCCAATATGAAAAACTGTTTTTT
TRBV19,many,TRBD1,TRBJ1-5,CASSKPSGTGVGNQPQHF,TGTGCCAGTAGTAAGCCGTCCGGGACAGGGGTCGGCAATCAGCCCCAGCATTTT
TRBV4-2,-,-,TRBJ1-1,CASSRGRNTEAFF,TGTGCCAGCAGCCGCGGGAGGAACACTGAAGCTTTCTTT
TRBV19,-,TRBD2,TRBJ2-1,CASSVSGLAGGHEQFF,TGTGCCAGTAGTGTGAGCGGACTAGCGGGGGGGCATGAGCAGTTCTTC
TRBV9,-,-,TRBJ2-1,CASSVVGRSSYNEQFF,TGTGCCAGCAGCGTAGTGGGGCGGAGCTCCTACAATGAGCAGTTCTTC
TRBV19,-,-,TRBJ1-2,CASSIAPRTGGNGYTF,TGTGCCAGTAGTATAGCTCCTAGGACGGGGGGGAATGGCTACACCTTC
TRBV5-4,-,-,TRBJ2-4,CASSLERGRNIQYF,TGTGCCAGCAGCTTGGAGCGAGGTCGGAACATTCAGTACTTC
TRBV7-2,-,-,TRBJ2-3,CASSLGTRQDTQYF,TGTGCCAGCAGCCTGGGGACGAGGCAAGATACGCAGTATTTT
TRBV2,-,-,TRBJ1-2,CASSGGGQGGYTF,TGTGCCAGCAGTGGAGGGGGTCAGGGAGGCTACACCTTC
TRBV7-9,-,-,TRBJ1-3,CASSFLGGVSGNTIYF,TGTGCCAGCTCTTTTCTGGGGGGCGTCTCTGGAAACACCATATATTTT
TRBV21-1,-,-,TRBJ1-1,CASSNPPDTEAFF,TGTGCCAGCAGCAATCCCCCCGACACTGAAGCTTTCTTT
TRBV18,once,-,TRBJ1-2,CASSAQGSYGYTF,TGTGCCAGCTCAGCGCAGGGGTCCTATGGCTACACCTTC
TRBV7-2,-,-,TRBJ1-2,CASSLAPRSRDYGYTF,TGTGCCAGCAGCTTAGCGCCCAGGTCAAGGGACTATGGCTACACCTTC
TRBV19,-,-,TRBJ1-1,CASSIGRSTEAFF,TGTGCCAGTAGTATAGGGCGTAGCACTGAAGCTTTCTTT
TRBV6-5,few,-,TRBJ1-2,CASSYLRGTFYGYTF,TGTGCCAGCAGTTATTTAAGGGGGACCTTCTATGGCTACACCTTC
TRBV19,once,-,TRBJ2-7,CASSMAGAEDEQYF,TGTGCCAGTAGTATGGCGGGGGCGGAGGACGAGCAGTACTTC
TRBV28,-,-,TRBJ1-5,CASSQQARGQHF,TGTGCCAGCAGTCAGCAGGCTCGGGGCCAGCATTTT
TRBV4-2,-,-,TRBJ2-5,CASSQQQRFETQYF,TGTGCCAGCAGCCAGCAACAAAGGTTTGAGACCCAGTACTTC
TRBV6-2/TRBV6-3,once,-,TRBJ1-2,CASSYFRSYGYTF,TGTGCCAGCAGTTATTTTAGGAGTTATGGCTACACCTTC
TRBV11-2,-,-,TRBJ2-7,CASSRQGRRQYEQYF,TGTGCCAGCAGCCGCCAGGGGCGTCGGCAATACGAGCAGTACTTC
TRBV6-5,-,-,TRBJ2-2,CASSTGHWNTGELFF,TGTGCCAGCTCAACGGGACATTGGAACACCGGGGAGCTGTTTTTT